The clone carrying this TCR beta chain was recorded a few times. The target antigen is unknown. The treatment is: roughly nine-day PBMC culture with coronavirus spike peptide pools or control peptides (ViraFEST assay). CD4+ T-cell collection from the unexposed donor predated the COVID-19 pandemic (2011-2018). Trimming removed 5 bases at V and 4 bases at J, with 11 bases between. CDR1 and CDR2 (germline): SGHTA, FQGNSA. This CDR3 is 13 amino acids long. The data belong to a study of vaccination and CD4 T cells after COVID-19. Cultured CD4+ T-cell DNA underwent Oncomine TCR Beta short-read sequencing. One entry per CDR3 protein results from TCRdb running MiXCR on the PCR reads. Of roughly 2,000 distinct CDR3 sequences in the sample, 36% were seen once.

This chain uses TRBV7-2 with TRBJ1-1; no clear D. The clonotype comes from a human donor in good health. The sample consisted of CD4+ T cells from blood, cultured in vitro. The CDR3, as DNA: TGTGCCAGCAGCGCAGTGGGAGCCACTGAAGCTTTCTTT. Translation: CASSAVGATEAFF.